This entry is about one TCR beta chain. Primers used in a second PCR of about 6 to 11 cycles were a sample-barcoded 5' primer and a J-beta primer mix. Using its own MiXCR run on the 5' RACE reads, TCRdb lists one record per CDR3 protein. Of some 1,800,000 distinct CDR3 sequences in the sample, around 42% were seen once. The data derive from a study of blood T cells in healthy people across ages. CDR1 is DFQATT and CDR2 is SNEGSKA in the germline V gene (reference sequence). Trimming removed 7 bases at V and 0 bases at J, with 13 bases between. This CDR3 has 14 residues. The sample consisted of blood. The TCR was taken from a human donor in good health. J is TRBJ2-1 and V is TRBV20-1; no firm D call. The CDR3 spells CSVPTSGSYNEQFF. CDR3 in DNA: TGCAGTGTTCCGACATCCGGCTCCTACAATGAGCAGTTCTTC.